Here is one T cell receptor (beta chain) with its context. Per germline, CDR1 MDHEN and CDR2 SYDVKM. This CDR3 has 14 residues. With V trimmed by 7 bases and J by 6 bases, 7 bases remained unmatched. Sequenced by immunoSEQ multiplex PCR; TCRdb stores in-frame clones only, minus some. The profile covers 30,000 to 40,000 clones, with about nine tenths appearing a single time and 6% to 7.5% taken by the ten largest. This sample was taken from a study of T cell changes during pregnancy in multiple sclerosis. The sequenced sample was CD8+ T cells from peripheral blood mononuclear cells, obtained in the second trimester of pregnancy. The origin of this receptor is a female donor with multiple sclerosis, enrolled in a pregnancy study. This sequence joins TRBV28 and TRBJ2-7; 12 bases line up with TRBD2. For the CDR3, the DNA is TGTGCCAGCACCCAAGGACTAGCGGGAACCGAGCAGTACTTC. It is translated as CASTQGLAGTEQYF.